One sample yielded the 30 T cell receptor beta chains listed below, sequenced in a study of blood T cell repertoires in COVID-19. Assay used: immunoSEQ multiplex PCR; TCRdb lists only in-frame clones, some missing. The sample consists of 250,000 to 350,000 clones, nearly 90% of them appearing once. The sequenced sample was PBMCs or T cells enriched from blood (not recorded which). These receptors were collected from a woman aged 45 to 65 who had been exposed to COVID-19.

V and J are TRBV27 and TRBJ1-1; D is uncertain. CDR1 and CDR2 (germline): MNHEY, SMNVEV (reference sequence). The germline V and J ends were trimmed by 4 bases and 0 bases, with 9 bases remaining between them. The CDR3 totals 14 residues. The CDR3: CASSSTTLNTEAFF. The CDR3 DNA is TGTGCCAGCAGTTCCACTACTTTGAACACTGAAGCTTTCTTT.

This CDR3 reads CASSEVARGEYF. Written as DNA, the CDR3 is TGTGCCAGCAGTGAAGTAGCCCGAGGAGAGTACTTC. The chain links TRBV2 to TRBJ2-7; no firm D call. This CDR3 is built from 12 residues. V was clipped by 1 base and J by 11 bases, with 12 bases between them. Germline V CDR1 and CDR2: SNHLY, FYNNEI.

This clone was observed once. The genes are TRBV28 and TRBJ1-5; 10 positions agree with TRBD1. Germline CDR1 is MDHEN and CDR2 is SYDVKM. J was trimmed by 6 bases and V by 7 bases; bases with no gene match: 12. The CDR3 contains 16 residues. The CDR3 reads CASKTRQGALGQPQHF. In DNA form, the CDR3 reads TGTGCCAGCAAGACTCGACAGGGGGCTCTTGGTCAGCCCCAGCATTTT.

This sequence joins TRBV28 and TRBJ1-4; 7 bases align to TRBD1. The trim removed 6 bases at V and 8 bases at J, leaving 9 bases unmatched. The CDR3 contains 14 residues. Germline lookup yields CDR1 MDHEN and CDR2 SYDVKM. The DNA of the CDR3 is TGTGCCAGCAGCACAGGGGCGGGGAGGGAAAAACTGTTTTTT. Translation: CASSTGAGREKLFF.

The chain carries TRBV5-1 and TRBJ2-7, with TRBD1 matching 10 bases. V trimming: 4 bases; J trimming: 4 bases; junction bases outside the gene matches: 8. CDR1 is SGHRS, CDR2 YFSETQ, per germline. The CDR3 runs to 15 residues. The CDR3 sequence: CASSPSGTGVYEQYF. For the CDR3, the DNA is TGCGCCAGCAGCCCCTCCGGGACAGGGGTTTACGAGCAGTACTTC.

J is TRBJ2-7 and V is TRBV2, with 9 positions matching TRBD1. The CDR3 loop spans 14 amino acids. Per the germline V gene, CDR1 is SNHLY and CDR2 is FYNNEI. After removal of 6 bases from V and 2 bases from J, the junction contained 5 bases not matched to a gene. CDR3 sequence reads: CASRRDRAPYEQYF. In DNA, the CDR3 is TGTGCCAGCAGACGGGACAGGGCCCCCTACGAGCAGTACTTC.

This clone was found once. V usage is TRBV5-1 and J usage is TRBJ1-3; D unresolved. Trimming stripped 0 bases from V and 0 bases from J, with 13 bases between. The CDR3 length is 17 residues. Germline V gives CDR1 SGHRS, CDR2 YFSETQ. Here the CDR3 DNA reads TGCGCCAGCAGCTTGGGAGCGGCCAGTCTCTCTGGAAACACCATATATTTT. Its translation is CASSLGAASLSGNTIYF.

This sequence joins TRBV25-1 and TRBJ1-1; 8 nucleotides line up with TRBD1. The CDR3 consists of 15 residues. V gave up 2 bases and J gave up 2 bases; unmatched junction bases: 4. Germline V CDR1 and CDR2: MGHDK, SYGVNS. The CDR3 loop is CASSELGQANTEAFF. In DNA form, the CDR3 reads TGTGCCAGCAGTGAACTGGGACAGGCAAACACTGAAGCTTTCTTT.

The CDR3 loop is CATSTRQGPYEQYF. DNA of the CDR3: TGTGCCACCAGCACACGACAGGGGCCCTACGAGCAGTACTTC. The gene calls are TRBV15 and TRBJ2-7; 8 bases line up with TRBD1. Per germline, CDR1 LNHNV and CDR2 YYDKDF (reference sequence). V shed 4 bases and J 2 bases; nucleotides not matched to a gene: 4. The CDR3 contains 14 residues.

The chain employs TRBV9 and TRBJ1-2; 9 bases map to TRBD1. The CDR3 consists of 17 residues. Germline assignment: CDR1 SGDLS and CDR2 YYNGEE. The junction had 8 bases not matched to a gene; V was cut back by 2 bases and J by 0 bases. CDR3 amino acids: CASSVGTGKGANYGYTF. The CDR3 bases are TGTGCCAGCAGCGTCGGGACAGGGAAGGGAGCTAACTATGGCTACACCTTC. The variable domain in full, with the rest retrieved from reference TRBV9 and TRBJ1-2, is DSGVTQTPKHLITATGQRVTLRCSPRSGDLSVYWYQQSLDQGLQFLIQYYNGEERAKGNILERFSAQQFPDLHSELNLSSLELGDSALYFCASSVGTGKGANYGYTFGSGTRLTVV.

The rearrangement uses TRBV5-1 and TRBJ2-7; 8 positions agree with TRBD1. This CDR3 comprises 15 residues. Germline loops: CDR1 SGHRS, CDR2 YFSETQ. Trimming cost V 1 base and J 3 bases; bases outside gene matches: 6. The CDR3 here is CASSLSGGIFYEQYF. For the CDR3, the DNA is TGCGCCAGCAGCTTGTCAGGGGGCATCTTCTACGAGCAGTACTTC.

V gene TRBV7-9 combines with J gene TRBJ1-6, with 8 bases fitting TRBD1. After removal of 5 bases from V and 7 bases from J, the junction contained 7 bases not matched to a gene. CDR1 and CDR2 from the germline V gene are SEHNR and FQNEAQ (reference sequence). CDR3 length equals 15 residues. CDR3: CASSPRQGPNSPLHF. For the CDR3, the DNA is TGTGCCAGCAGCCCGCGACAGGGGCCAAATTCACCCCTCCACTTT.

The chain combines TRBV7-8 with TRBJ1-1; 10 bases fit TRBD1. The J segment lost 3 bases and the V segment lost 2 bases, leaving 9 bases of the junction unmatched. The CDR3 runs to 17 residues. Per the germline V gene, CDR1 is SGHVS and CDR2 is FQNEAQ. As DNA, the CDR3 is TGTGCCAGCAGCTTATTTGACAGGGGGCTAGGGGACACTGAAGCTTTCTTT. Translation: CASSLFDRGLGDTEAFF.

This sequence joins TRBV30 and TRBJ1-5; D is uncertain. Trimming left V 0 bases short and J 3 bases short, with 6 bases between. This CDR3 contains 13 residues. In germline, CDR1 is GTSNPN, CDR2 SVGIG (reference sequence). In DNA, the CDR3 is TGTGCCTGGAGTGTTAGTTTCAATCAGCCCCAGCATTTT. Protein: CAWSVSFNQPQHF.

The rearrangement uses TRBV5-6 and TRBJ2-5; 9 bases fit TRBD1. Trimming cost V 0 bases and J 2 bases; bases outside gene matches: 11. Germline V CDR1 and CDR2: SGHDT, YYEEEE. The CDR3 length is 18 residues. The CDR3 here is CASSLGTGEWLEQETQYF. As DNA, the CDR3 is TGTGCCAGCAGCTTGGGGACAGGGGAATGGTTGGAGCAAGAGACCCAGTACTTC. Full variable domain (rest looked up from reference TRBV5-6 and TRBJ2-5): DAGVTQSPTHLIKTRGQQVTLRCSPKSGHDTVSWYQQALGQGPQFIFQYYEEEERQRGNFPDRFSGHQFPNYSSELNVNALLLGDSALYLCASSLGTGEWLEQETQYFGPGTRLLVL.

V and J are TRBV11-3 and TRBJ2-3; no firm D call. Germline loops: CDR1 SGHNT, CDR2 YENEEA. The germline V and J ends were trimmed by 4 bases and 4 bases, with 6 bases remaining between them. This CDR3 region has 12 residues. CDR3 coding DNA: TGTGCCAGCAGCTACCGGGCAGATACGCAGTATTTT. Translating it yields CASSYRADTQYF.

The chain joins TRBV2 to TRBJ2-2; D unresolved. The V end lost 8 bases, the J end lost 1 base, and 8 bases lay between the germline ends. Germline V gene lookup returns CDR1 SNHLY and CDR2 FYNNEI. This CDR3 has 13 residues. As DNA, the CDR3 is TGTGCCAGCCTTACAGTGAACACCGGGGAGCTGTTTTTT. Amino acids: CASLTVNTGELFF.

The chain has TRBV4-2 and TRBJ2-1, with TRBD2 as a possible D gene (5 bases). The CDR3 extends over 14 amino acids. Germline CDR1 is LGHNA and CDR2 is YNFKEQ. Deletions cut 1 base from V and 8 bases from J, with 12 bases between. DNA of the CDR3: TGTGCCAGCAGCCAAGGGGAGCCGGGCTATGAGCAGTTCTTC. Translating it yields CASSQGEPGYEQFF.

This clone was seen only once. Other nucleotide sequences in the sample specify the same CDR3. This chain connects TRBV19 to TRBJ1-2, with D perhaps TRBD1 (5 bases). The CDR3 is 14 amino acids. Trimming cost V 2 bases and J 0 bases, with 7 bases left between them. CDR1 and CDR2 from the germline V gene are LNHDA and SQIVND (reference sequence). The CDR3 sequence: CASSITGTNYGYTF. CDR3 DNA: TGTGCCAGTAGTATAACAGGAACTAACTATGGCTACACCTTC.

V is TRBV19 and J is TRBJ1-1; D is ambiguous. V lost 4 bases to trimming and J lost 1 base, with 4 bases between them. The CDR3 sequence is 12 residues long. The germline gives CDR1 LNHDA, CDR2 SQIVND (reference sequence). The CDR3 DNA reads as TGTGCCAGTAGTAACTGGAACACTGAAGCTTTCTTT. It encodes CASSNWNTEAFF.

In nucleotides, the CDR3 is TGTGCCTGGATTCCAGAGACAGCCCAGGCCTATGGCTACACCTTC. This codes for CAWIPETAQAYGYTF. The chain uses TRBV30 and TRBJ1-2, with a weak D call TRBD1 (5 bases). CDR3 length: 15 amino acids. Germline V lookup: CDR1 GTSNPN, CDR2 SVGIG (reference sequence). The V end was cut by 4 bases, the J end by 4 bases, with 19 bases between.

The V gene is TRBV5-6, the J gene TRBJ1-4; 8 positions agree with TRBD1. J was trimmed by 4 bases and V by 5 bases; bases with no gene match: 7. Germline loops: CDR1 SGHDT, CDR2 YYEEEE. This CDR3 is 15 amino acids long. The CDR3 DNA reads TGTGCCAGCAGGCTTGGGACAGGACATAATGAAAAACTGTTTTTT. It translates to CASRLGTGHNEKLFF.

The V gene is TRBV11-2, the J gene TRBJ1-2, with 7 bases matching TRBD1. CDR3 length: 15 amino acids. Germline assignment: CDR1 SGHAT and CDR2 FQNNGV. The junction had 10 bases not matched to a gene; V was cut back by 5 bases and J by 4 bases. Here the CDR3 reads CASSPSQGVGYGYTF. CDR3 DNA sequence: TGTGCCAGCAGCCCGAGCCAGGGGGTCGGCTATGGCTACACCTTC. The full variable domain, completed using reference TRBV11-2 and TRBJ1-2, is EAGVAQSPRYKIIEKRQSVAFWCNPISGHATLYWYQQILGQGPKLLIQFQNNGVVDDSQLPKDRFSAERLKGVDSTLKIQPAKLEDSAVYLCASSPSQGVGYGYTFGSGTRLTVV.

This chain's CDR3 is CASSQDISPEKLFF. The CDR3 bases are TGTGCCAGCAGCCAGGACATCAGCCCTGAAAAACTGTTTTTT. J is TRBJ1-4 and V is TRBV4-2; weak D call: TRBD1 (5 bases). The CDR3 is 14 residues long. Trimming took off 3 bases at V and 7 bases at J, with 12 bases between the two ends. From germline, CDR1 is LGHNA and CDR2 YNFKEQ.

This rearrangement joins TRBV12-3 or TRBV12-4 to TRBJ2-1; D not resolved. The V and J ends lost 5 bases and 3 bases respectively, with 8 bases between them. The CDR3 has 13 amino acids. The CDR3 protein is CASSNTGYNEQFF. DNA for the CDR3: TGTGCCAGCAGTAATACCGGCTACAATGAGCAGTTCTTC.

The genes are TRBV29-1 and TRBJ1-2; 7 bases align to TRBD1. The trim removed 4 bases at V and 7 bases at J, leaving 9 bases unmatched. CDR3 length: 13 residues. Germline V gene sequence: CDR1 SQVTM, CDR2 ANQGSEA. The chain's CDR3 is CSVGQGGAFGYTF. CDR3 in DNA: TGCAGCGTTGGGCAAGGGGGCGCGTTTGGCTACACCTTC.

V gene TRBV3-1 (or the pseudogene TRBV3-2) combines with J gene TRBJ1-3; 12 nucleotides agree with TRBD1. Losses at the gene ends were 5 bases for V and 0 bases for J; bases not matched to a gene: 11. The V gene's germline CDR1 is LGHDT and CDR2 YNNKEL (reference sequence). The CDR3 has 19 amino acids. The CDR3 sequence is CASSTRGTGGDYSGNTIYF. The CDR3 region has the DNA TGTGCCAGCAGCACCCGGGGGACAGGGGGCGATTACTCTGGAAACACCATATATTTT.

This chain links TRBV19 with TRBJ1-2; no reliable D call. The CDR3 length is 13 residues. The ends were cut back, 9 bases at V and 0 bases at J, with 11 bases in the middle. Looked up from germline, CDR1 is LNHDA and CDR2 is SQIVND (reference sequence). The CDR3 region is CASSLSTNYGYTF. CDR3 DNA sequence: TGTGCCAGCTCACTTTCCACTAACTATGGCTACACCTTC.

This chain's CDR3 is CATSDPGGSRGTGELFF. The CDR3 nucleotides read TGTGCCACCAGTGATCCAGGGGGCTCTAGAGGGACCGGGGAGCTGTTTTTT. The rearrangement uses TRBV24-1 and TRBJ2-2, with 8 bases lining up with TRBD1. Germline lookup yields CDR1 KGHDR and CDR2 SFDVKD. With 3 bases clipped from V and 5 bases from J, the junction kept 10 bases outside the gene matches. The CDR3 spans 17 residues.

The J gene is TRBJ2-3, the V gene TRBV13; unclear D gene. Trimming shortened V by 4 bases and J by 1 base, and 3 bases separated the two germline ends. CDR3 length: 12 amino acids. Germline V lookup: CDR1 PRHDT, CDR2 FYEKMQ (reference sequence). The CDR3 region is CASSSGTDTQYF. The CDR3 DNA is TGTGCCAGCAGCTCCGGCACAGATACGCAGTATTTT.